This T cell receptor beta chain was recorded in a study of T cells in Graves' hyperthyroidism and ophthalmopathy. Study context: Peripheral blood sampling occurred at initial diagnosis, before any treatment.

Cells are PBMCs isolated from around 10 ml of fresh blood. This clonotype has a count of ten or more. RNA transcripts served as the template for amplifying TCR beta CDR3 regions. First-round RT-PCR targeting the TCR CDR3 was performed with the HTBI primer set. TCRdb itself ran the multiplex PCR reads through MiXCR, one entry per CDR3 protein. The table has about 300,000 distinct CDR3 sequences, less than 20% seen once. This CDR3 is built from 13 residues. Germline V lookup: CDR1 MDHEN, CDR2 SYDVKM. Trimming took off 5 bases at V and 8 bases at J, with 12 bases between the two ends. The chain recombines TRBV28 with TRBJ1-4; D remains ambiguous. Sequenced input: blood. This receptor was identified in a man between 50 and 59 years old with Graves' ophthalmopathy. The CDR3 region has the DNA TGTGCCAGCAGTCAATCTACGGGGGAAAAACTGTTTTTT. Translation: CASSQSTGEKLFF. The full variable domain, rest sourced from reference TRBV28 and TRBJ1-4, is DVKVTQSSRYLVKRTGEKVFLECVQDMDHENMFWYRQDPGLGLRLIYFSYDVKMKEKGDIPEGYSVSREKKERFSLILESASTNQTSMYLCASSQSTGEKLFFGSGTQLSVL.